This entry is about one T cell receptor (beta chain). The antigen remains undetermined. Anyone with autoimmune disease history or systemic immunosuppression was excluded. Germline CDR1 is MGHRA and CDR2 is YSYEKL. Trimming took off 1 base at V and 4 bases at J, with 16 bases between the two ends. CDR3 length: 17 residues. These data are taken from a study of OX40 agonist ivuxolimab in advanced cancers. Sequenced by immunoSEQ multiplex PCR; TCRdb stores in-frame clones only, minus some. The sample has tens of thousands of clones, 80% to 90% seen once. General study findings and limits: Determination of antigen specificity was not performed for the expanded peripheral T cells. Low normalized clonal expansion also occurred in some nonresponding patients. Among T cells, CD8+ cells averaged more expanded clones than CD4+ cells.

Sequences were derived from CD4+ or CD8+ T cells sorted from blood, sampled in a trial of the OX40 agonist ivuxolimab. This chain joins TRBV4-1 and TRBJ2-2, with D unclear. This sequence originates from an adult with an advanced solid tumor such as melanoma, head and neck, liver or kidney cancer. The CDR3 spells CASSQVYANSGTGELFF. CDR3 coding DNA: TGCGCCAGCAGCCAAGTATACGCGAACTCGGGCACCGGGGAGCTGTTTTTT.